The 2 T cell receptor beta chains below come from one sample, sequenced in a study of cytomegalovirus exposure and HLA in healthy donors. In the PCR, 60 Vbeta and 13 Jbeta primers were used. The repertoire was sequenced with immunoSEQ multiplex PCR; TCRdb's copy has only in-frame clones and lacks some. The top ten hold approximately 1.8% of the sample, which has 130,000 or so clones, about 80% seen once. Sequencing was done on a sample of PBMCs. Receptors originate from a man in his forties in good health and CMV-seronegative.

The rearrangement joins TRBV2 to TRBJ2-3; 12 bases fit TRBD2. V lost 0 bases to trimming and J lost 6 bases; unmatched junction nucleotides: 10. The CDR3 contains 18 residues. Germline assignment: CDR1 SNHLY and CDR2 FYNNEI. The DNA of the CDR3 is TGTGCCAGCAGTGAAGCCCGCTTACTAGCGGGGGGACCGGATACGCAGTATTTT. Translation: CASSEARLLAGGPDTQYF.

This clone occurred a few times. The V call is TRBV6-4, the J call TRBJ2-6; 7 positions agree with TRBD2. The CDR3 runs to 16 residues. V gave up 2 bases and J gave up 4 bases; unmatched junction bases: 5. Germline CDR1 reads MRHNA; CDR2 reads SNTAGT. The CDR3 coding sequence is TGTGCCAGCAGTGACAGGGGACTACCCGGGGCCAACGTCCTGACTTTC. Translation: CASSDRGLPGANVLTF.